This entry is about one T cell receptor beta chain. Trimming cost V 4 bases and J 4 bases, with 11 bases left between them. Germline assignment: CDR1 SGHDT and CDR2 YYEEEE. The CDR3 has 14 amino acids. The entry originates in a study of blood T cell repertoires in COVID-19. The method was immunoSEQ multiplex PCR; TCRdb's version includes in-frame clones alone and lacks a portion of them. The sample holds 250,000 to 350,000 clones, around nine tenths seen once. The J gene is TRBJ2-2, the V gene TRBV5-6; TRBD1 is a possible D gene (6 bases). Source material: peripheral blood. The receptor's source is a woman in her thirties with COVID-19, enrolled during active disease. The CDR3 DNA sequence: TGTGCCAGCAGCACTACAGGGAGCACCGGGGAGCTGTTTTTT. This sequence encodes CASSTTGSTGELFF.